The clone carrying this TCR beta chain was observed once. Its antigen is currently unknown. This entry comes from a study of cytomegalovirus exposure and HLA in healthy donors. Study-wide findings and caveats: The authors assumed roughly uniform sequencing depth across donors for presence/absence analyses. 164 TCR beta chains were listed as cytomegalovirus-associated. In a later analysis, TCR beta V- and J-gene trimming was associated with a missense DCLRE1C variant.

Healthy individuals who donated bone marrow served as the donors. The CDR3 spans 15 residues. J lost 2 bases, V lost 2 bases, and 7 bases had no gene match. Germline assignment: CDR1 SGHNT and CDR2 YYREEE (reference sequence). Amplification used 60 Vbeta primers and 13 Jbeta primers. Method: immunoSEQ multiplex PCR; TCRdb's copy keeps in-frame clones and lacks some. The repertoire holds 250,000 to 350,000 clones, with roughly 90% as singletons. The sequence came from a man aged 35-49 years in good health and CMV-seropositive. The sample taken for sequencing was PBMCs. The chain employs TRBV5-4 and TRBJ2-7; 7 nucleotides agree with TRBD2. The CDR3 DNA reads as TGTGCCAGCAGCTTCAATAGCGGGCGAACCTACGAGCAGTACTTC. Translation: CASSFNSGRTYEQYF.